This TCR beta chain stems from a study of blood T cell repertoires in COVID-19 (TCRdb year 2020). For context, the study as a whole: Samples from collaborators originated in the United States, Italy and Spain and spanned both the acute and convalescent phases of COVID-19. The prospective study material was composed of cDNA or gDNA derived from T cells, B-cell-depleted T cells, or PBMCs. Deeply sampled blood TCRbeta repertoires from subjects exposed to, actively infected with, or recovered from COVID-19 were included in the dataset. The repertoires were made available in a free public database intended to serve as a resource for research on the immune response to SARS-CoV-2. Samples were obtained from the ongoing ImmuneRACE study (first 160 participants) and from roughly 1,300 subjects provided by 6 global collaborators. A de-identified subject ID, COVID-19 status, age in years and sex were almost always included in the sample metadata. Where available, HLA class I and class II types were obtained from metadata supplied by the sample provider rather than from assay-based typing. The investigation overall reported the following: How much clinical and demographic metadata was included differed by source and by participant, and the metadata was provided uncurated.

The CDR1 and CDR2 encoded by the germline V gene (reference sequence) are LNHDA and SQIVND. V ends up 6 bases short and J 9 bases short, with an unmatched junction base count of 8. The CDR3, cysteine through phenylalanine, is 13 amino acids long. Here the CDR3 DNA is all that survives: 39 bases in frame from base 1. In the prospective study, participants were roughly 18 to 95 years old, resided in about two dozen geographic areas of the United States, and were enrolled through a virtual design. To assign participants to cohorts, the prospective study relied on clinical history that participants themselves reported in a screening survey and a study questionnaire. For ImmuneRACE Cohort 3, a participant was defined as recovered based on two consecutive negative NP/OP PCR tests, clearance by a healthcare professional, or resolution of symptoms. Mobile phlebotomists in the prospective study collected whole blood, serum and a nasopharyngeal or oropharyngeal swab from every participant. Participants in the prospective study had the option to provide additional blood draws and questionnaires over an approximately 2-month period. Prospective study blood samples were shipped either frozen or at room temperature before DNA extraction.

The immunoSEQ Assay, a bias-controlled multiplex PCR, was used to amplify TCRbeta CDR3 regions from genomic DNA. The published analysis was carried out like this. The number of nucleated cells in each sample was estimated by amplification of reference gene primers within the assay. To quantify the absolute abundance of each unique TCRbeta CDR3 rearrangement, sequence reads were collapsed and filtered. For each sample, productive Simpson clonality was calculated by taking the square root of Simpson's diversity index across productive rearrangements. TCRdb's version of the immuneACCESS table is confined to in-frame rearrangements and falls short of the full clone set. An unresolved V gene accounts for under half of the shortfall where checked; the remainder is of unknown origin. V and J calls and clone size are given by that table; D and trimming were obtained from the DNA. Here the sample has around 150,000 clones; around four fifths occur a single time. Around 6.2% of the sample is held by the ten biggest clonotypes.

On this clone: The antigen it recognizes is unknown. No much larger clone is present one base from it, and per-base qualities are unavailable.

This sequence was found in a middle-aged woman who had recovered from COVID-19. The source material was PBMCs or T cells enriched from blood (not recorded which). This receptor chain uses TRBV19 and TRBJ2-1; 7 central nucleotides agree with TRBD1. The DNA sequence follows: TGTGCCAGTAGGAGACAGGGCTCGGGTGAGCAGTTCTTC. Its translation reads: CASRRQGSGEQFF.